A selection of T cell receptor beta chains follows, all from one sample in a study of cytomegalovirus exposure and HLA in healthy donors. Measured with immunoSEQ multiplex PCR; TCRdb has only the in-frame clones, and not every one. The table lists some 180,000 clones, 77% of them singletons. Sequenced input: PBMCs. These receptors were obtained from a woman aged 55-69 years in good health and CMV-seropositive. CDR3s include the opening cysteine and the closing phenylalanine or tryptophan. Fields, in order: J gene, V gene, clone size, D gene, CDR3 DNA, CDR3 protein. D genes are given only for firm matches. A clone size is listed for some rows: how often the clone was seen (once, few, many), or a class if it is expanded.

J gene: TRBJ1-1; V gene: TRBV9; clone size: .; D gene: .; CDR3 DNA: TGTGCCAGCAGCGTGTCGGTCGTTAGCACTGAAGCTTTCTTT; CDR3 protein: CASSVSVVSTEAFF
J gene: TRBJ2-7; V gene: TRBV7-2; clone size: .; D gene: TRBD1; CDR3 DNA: TGTGCCAGCAGCGCCGGGACAGCTCCCCACGAGCAGTACTTC; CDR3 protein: CASSAGTAPHEQYF
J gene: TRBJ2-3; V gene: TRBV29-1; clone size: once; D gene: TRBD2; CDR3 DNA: TGCAGCGTTGAAGGGGGCGGGGGGTATGATACGCAGTATTTT; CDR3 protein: CSVEGGGGYDTQYF
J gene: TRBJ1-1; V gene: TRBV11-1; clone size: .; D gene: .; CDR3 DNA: TGTGCCAGCGTGGCGGGGCCAATGAACACTGAAGCTTTCTTT; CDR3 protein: CASVAGPMNTEAFF
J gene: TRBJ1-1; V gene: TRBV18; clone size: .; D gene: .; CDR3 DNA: TGTGCCAGCTCACCCCCCTACGATACTGAAGCTTTCTTT; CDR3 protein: CASSPPYDTEAFF
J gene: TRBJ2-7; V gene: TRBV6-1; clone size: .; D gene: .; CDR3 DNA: TGTGCCAGCAGTGAACAGGGATACGAGCAGTACTTC; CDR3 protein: CASSEQGYEQYF
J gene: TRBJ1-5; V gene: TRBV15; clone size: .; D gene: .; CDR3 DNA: TGTGCCACCAGCAGATCCGGGGGTAATCAGCCCCAGCATTTT; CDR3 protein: CATSRSGGNQPQHF
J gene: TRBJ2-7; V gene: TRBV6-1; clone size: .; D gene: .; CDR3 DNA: TGTGCCAGCAGTGAACTTTTCGGGTACGAGCAGTACTTC; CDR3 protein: CASSELFGYEQYF
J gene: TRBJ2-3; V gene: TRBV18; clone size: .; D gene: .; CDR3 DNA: TGTGCCAGCTCACCGAGGGACTCCACAGATACGCAGTATTTT; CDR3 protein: CASSPRDSTDTQYF
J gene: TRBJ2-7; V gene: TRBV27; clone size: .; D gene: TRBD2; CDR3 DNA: TGTGCCAGCAGTAGGCTAGCGGGGGCGAGCTCCTACGAGCAGTACTTC; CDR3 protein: CASSRLAGASSYEQYF
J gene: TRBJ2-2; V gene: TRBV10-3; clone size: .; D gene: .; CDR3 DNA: TGTGCCATCAGTGAGAGACAGAGCACCGGGCAGCTGTTTTTT; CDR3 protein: CAISERQSTGQLFF
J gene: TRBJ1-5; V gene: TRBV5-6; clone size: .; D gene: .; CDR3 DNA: TGTGCCAGCAGCTTGGCACAGGGAAATAGCAATCAGCCCCAGCATTTT; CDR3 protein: CASSLAQGNSNQPQHF